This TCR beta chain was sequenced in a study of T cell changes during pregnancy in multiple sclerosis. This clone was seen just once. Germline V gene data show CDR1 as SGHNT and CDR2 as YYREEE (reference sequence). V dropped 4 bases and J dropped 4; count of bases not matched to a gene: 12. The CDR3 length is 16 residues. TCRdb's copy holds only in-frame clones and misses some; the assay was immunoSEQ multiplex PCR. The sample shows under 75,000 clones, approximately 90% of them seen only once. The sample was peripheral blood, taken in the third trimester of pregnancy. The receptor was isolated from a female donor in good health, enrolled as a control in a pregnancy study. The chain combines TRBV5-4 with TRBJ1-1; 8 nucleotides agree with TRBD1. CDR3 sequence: CASSLGTGPALTEAFF. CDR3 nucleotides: TGTGCCAGCAGCCTCGGGACAGGCCCAGCCCTCACTGAAGCTTTCTTT.